These 10 T cell receptor beta chains share one sample of origin, sequenced in a study of Ad26.COV2.S vaccination and SARS-CoV-2 variants. TCRdb keeps only in-frame clones here, not all; method: immunoSEQ multiplex PCR. The sample carries approximately 400,000 clones, about 85% recorded once. The treatment is: some 20 received Ad26.COV2.S at low or high dose, single or two shots; several received placebo; per-sample allocation not given. Sample collection was performed on day 63 after the first vaccine or placebo injection. The sequencing used peripheral blood, collected in a trial of Ad26.COV2.S vaccine versus placebo. The receptors stem from a person aged 18-60 years who received the Ad26.COV2.S COVID-19 vaccine or a placebo.

The rearrangement uses TRBV2 and TRBJ2-3; perhaps TRBD2 as D (6 bases). With 9 bases removed from V and 0 bases from J, the gap between germline ends came to 10 bases. This CDR3 has 13 amino acids. CDR1 and CDR2 (germline): SNHLY, FYNNEI. This CDR3 is CASRGLSTDTQYF. The CDR3 nucleotides are TGTGCCAGTCGGGGGTTAAGCACAGATACGCAGTATTTT.

V and J are TRBV11-3 and TRBJ1-1; D perhaps matches TRBD1 (5 bases). Trimming cost V 2 bases and J 4 bases, with 8 bases left between them. The CDR3 totals 13 residues. The germline V gene encodes CDR1 SGHNT and CDR2 YENEEA. CDR3: CASSLRRGTEAFF. The CDR3 DNA sequence: TGTGCCAGCAGCTTAAGGAGGGGCACTGAAGCTTTCTTT.

The gene calls are TRBV11-2 and TRBJ2-7, with D possibly called TRBD1 or TRBD2 (5 bases each). In germline, CDR1 is SGHAT, CDR2 FQNNGV. Trimming pared 1 base from V and 0 bases from J, leaving 13 bases between. This CDR3 is 16 amino acids long. The CDR3 DNA reads TGTGCCAGCAGCTTAGGTCGGGGCTTTAGCTCCTACGAGCAGTACTTC. It translates to CASSLGRGFSSYEQYF.

This chain links TRBV30 with TRBJ2-5; 7 bases map to TRBD1. Trimming cost V 0 bases and J 4 bases; bases outside gene matches: 5. The CDR3 is 14 residues long. From germline, CDR1 is GTSNPN and CDR2 SVGIG (reference sequence). CDR3 sequence reads: CAWSVWAGGETQYF. In DNA form, the CDR3 reads TGTGCCTGGAGTGTGTGGGCAGGGGGAGAGACCCAGTACTTC.

V gene TRBV7-9 combines with J gene TRBJ2-7, with 10 bases fitting TRBD2. Looked up from germline, CDR1 is SEHNR and CDR2 is FQNEAQ (reference sequence). The ends lost 1 base at V and 6 bases at J; junction bases unmatched: 6. The length of the CDR3 is 15 residues. Here the CDR3 reads CASSLGLAGVGEQYF. DNA for the CDR3: TGTGCCAGCAGCTTAGGTCTAGCGGGAGTGGGCGAGCAGTACTTC.

CDR3 sequence: CASSLDDRDRGHGYTF. DNA of the CDR3: TGTGCCAGCAGCTTAGATGACCGGGACAGGGGCCATGGCTACACCTTC. The V gene is TRBV7-9, the J gene TRBJ1-2; 10 bases match TRBD1. Germline V gene lookup returns CDR1 SEHNR and CDR2 FQNEAQ (reference sequence). This CDR3 has 16 amino acids. V lost 1 base, J lost 6 bases, and 8 bases stayed unmatched.

The J gene is TRBJ1-6, the V gene TRBV5-6; D is possibly TRBD1 (5 bases). Between the trimmed V and J ends, which lost 2 bases and 7 bases, there was a span of 22 bases. CDR1 and CDR2 from the germline V gene are SGHDT and YYEEEE. There are 18 residues in the CDR3. The CDR3 protein is CASSFGGALGRQNSPLHF. CDR3 nucleotide sequence: TGTGCCAGCAGCTTCGGCGGGGCGCTGGGACGGCAGAATTCACCCCTCCACTTT.

This chain connects TRBV7-2 to TRBJ1-4, with TRBD1 matching 7 bases. V lost 3 bases, J lost 5 bases, and 3 bases stayed unmatched. Germline CDR1 is SGHTA and CDR2 is FQGNSA. The CDR3 is 14 residues long. The CDR3 bases are TGTGCCAGCAGCTTCAGGGGGAACAATGAAAAACTGTTTTTT. It translates to CASSFRGNNEKLFF.

This clone was counted a few times. The V and J genes are TRBV3-1 (or the pseudogene TRBV3-2) and TRBJ2-7, with 11 nucleotides matching TRBD1. With 7 bases clipped from V and 4 bases from J, the junction kept 6 bases outside the gene matches. The CDR3 is 14 residues long. Per the germline V gene, CDR1 is LGHDT and CDR2 is YNNKEL (reference sequence). CDR3 residues: CASIWGQGVYEQYF. CDR3 DNA sequence: TGTGCCAGCATATGGGGACAGGGGGTATACGAGCAGTACTTC.

The CDR3 sequence: CASSLLGGATGYTF. The CDR3 DNA sequence: TGTGCCAGCAGCTTGCTCGGGGGCGCGACGGGCTACACCTTC. The rearrangement joins TRBV5-6 to TRBJ1-2, with D maybe TRBD1 (6 bases). The CDR3 loop spans 14 amino acids. V gave up 1 base and J gave up 8 bases, with 15 bases separating them. Germline V CDR1 and CDR2: SGHDT, YYEEEE.